This TCR beta chain was documented in a study of blood T cell repertoires in COVID-19. Across the study: PBMCs, B-cell-depleted T cells, or T cells provided the cDNA or gDNA that made up the material.

There are 13 residues in the CDR3. Germline V gene lookup returns CDR1 SGDLS and CDR2 YYNGEE. J lost 5 bases, V lost 5 bases, and 6 bases had no gene match. This clone appeared a single time. Here immunoSEQ multiplex PCR was the method, and the copy in TCRdb shows in-frame clones only, minus some. The sample has fewer than 200,000 clones; approximately 90% are singletons. The chain links TRBV9 to TRBJ2-7, with 8 bases that match TRBD1. The sample taken for sequencing was peripheral blood. The TCR sequence derives from a man aged 18 to 29 who had recovered from COVID-19. The chain's CDR3 is CASSSGQGDEQYF. The CDR3 DNA is TGTGCCAGCAGTTCAGGACAGGGAGACGAGCAGTACTTC.